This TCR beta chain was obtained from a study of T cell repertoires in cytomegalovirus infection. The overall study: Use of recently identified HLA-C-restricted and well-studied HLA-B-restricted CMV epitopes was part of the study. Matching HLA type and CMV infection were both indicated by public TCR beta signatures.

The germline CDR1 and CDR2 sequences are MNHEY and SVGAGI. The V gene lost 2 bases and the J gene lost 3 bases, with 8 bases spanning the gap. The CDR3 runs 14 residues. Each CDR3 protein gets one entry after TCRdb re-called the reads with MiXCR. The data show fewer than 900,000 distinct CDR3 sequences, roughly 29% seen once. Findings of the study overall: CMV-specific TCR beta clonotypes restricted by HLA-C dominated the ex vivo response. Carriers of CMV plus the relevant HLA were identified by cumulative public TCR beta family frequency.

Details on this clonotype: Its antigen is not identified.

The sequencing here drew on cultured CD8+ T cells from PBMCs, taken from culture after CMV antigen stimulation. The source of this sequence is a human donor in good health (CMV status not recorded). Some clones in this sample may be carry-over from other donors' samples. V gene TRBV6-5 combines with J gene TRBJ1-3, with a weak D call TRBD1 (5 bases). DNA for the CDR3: TGTGCCAGCAGTTACGGGGGAATTGGAAACACCATATATTTT. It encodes CASSYGGIGNTIYF.